The 8 T cell receptor beta chains below all came from one sample that was sequenced in a study of cytomegalovirus exposure and HLA in healthy donors. A multiplex PCR was run with 60 Vbeta primers and 13 Jbeta primers. Measured with immunoSEQ multiplex PCR; TCRdb has only the in-frame clones, and not every one. The sample records more than 110,000 clones, around 73% being singletons. The sample comprised PBMCs. The origin of the receptors is a human donor in good health.

The gene calls are TRBV4-1 and TRBJ2-5; D might be TRBD1 (7 bases). The CDR3 extends over 14 amino acids. The germline V and J ends were trimmed by 5 bases and 4 bases, with 14 bases remaining between them. Germline CDR1 reads MGHRA; CDR2 reads YSYEKL. CDR3 DNA sequence: TGCGCCAGCAGCACCCCGGGGGACAGAGAGACCCAGTACTTC. This encodes CASSTPGDRETQYF.

This chain joins TRBV5-1 and TRBJ2-5; weak D call: TRBD1 (5 bases). V lost 0 bases to trimming and J lost 4 bases, with 10 bases between them. Germline assignment: CDR1 SGHRS and CDR2 YFSETQ. The CDR3 has 14 amino acids. The CDR3 sequence: CASSLGQGRETQYF. The CDR3 bases are TGCGCCAGCAGCTTGGGGCAGGGTCGAGAGACCCAGTACTTC.

The V and J genes are TRBV30 and TRBJ2-7; a possible D gene is TRBD2 (6 bases). CDR1 and CDR2 (germline): GTSNPN, SVGIG (reference sequence). The germline V and J ends were trimmed by 3 bases and 12 bases, with 30 bases remaining between them. There are 16 residues in the CDR3. In DNA, the CDR3 is TGTGCCTGGAGCCGGGGGTCCGGGACGCCGGTCACTCGGCGGTACTTC. Its translation: CAWSRGSGTPVTRRYF. Based on the CDR3 plus reference TRBV30 and TRBJ2-7, the full variable domain is SQTIHQWPATLVQPVGSPLSLECTVEGTSNPNLYWYRQAAGRGLQLLFYSVGIGQISSEVPQNLSASRPQDRQFILSSKKLLLSDSGFYLCAWSRGSGTPVTRRYFGPGTRLTVT.

The rearrangement uses TRBV27 and TRBJ2-3; TRBD2 aligns across 13 bases. CDR3 length: 18 residues. In germline, CDR1 is MNHEY, CDR2 SMNVEV (reference sequence). V shed 5 bases, J shed 2 bases, and the junction held 10 bases outside the gene matches. The CDR3 DNA reads as TGTGCCAGCAGTAGACTAGCGGGGGGCCCTATAACCACAGATACGCAGTATTTT. Its protein is CASSRLAGGPITTDTQYF.

This rearrangement joins TRBV20-1 to TRBJ2-7; D possibly corresponds to TRBD1 (6 bases). The V gene's germline CDR1 is DFQATT and CDR2 SNEGSKA (reference sequence). Trimming stripped 7 bases from V and 7 bases from J, with 14 bases between. The CDR3 has 11 residues. As DNA, the CDR3 is TGCAGTGTTCCTACAGGGCAGGAGCAGTACTTC. Its protein product is CSVPTGQEQYF.

The J gene is TRBJ2-3, the V gene TRBV10-3; TRBD1 matches 11 bases. The germline V gene encodes CDR1 ENHRY and CDR2 SYGVKD. The J segment lost 4 bases and the V segment lost 6 bases, leaving 6 bases of the junction unmatched. The CDR3 consists of 15 residues. CDR3 amino acids: CAISGGQGASDTQYF. The CDR3 DNA follows: TGTGCCATCAGCGGAGGACAGGGGGCGTCAGATACGCAGTATTTT.

V usage is TRBV23-1 and J usage is TRBJ1-1, with a possible D match to TRBD1 (5 bases). TRBV23-1 is an ORF, and what it does is uncertain. The CDR3 covers 15 residues. V lost 4 bases, J lost 4 bases, and 16 bases lay in between. The CDR3 spells CASSPPGREGTEAFF. The CDR3 DNA follows: TGCGCCAGCAGTCCTCCGGGACGGGAGGGCACTGAAGCTTTCTTT.

This clone was counted a few times. V gene TRBV5-1 combines with J gene TRBJ1-1; no clear D. CDR1 is SGHRS and CDR2 is YFSETQ in the germline V gene. The CDR3 runs 13 residues. V lost 4 bases, J lost 0 bases, and 7 bases lay in between. CDR3: CASSRVLNTEAFF. The CDR3 region has the DNA TGCGCCAGCAGCCGGGTCCTGAACACTGAAGCTTTCTTT.